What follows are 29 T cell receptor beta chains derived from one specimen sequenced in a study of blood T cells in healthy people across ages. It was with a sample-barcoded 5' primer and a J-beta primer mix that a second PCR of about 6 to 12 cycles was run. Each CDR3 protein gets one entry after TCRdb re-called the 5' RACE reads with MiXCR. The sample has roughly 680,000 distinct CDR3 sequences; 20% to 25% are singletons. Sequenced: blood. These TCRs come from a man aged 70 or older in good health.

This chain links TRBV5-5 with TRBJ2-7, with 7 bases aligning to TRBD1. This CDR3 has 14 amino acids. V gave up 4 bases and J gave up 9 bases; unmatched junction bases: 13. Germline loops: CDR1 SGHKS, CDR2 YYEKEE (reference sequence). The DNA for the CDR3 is TGTGCCAGCAGCCCTGACAGGGTCGAGGTGGGGCAGTACTTC. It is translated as CASSPDRVEVGQYF.

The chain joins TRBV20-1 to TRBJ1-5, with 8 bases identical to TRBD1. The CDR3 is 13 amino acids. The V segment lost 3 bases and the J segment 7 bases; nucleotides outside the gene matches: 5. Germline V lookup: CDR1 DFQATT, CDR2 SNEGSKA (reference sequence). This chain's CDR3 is CSASEQGEQPQHF. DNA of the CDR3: TGCAGTGCTAGCGAACAGGGGGAGCAGCCCCAGCATTTT.

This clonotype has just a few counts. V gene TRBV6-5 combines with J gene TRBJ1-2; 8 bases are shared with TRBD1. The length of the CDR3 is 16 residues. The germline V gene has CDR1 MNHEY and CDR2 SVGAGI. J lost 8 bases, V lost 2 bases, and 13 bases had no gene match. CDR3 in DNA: TGTGCCAGCAGTTACACGAAAAGGACAGGGAATAGAGGCTACACCTTC. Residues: CASSYTKRTGNRGYTF.

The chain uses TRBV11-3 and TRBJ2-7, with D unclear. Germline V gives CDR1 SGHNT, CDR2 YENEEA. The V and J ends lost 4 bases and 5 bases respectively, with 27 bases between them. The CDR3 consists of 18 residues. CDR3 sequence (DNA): TGTGCCAGCAGCTCCCCAACGAGAACTGCCCGGGTAGATGACGAGCAGTACTTC. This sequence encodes CASSSPTRTARVDDEQYF.

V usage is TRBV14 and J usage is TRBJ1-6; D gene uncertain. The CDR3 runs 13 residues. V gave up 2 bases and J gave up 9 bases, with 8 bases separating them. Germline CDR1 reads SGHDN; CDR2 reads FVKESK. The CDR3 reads CASSQTGFSPLHF. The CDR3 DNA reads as TGTGCCAGCAGCCAAACGGGTTTTTCACCCCTCCACTTT.

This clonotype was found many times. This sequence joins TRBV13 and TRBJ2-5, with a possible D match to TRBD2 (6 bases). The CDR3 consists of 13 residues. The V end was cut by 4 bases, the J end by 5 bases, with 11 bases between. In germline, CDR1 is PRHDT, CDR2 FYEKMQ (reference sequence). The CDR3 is CASSYGDLETQYF. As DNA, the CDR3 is TGTGCCAGCAGCTACGGGGACTTGGAGACCCAGTACTTC. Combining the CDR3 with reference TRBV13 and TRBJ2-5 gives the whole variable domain AAGVIQSPRHLIKEKRETATLKCYPIPRHDTVYWYQQGPGQDPQFLISFYEKMQSDKGSIPDRFSAQQFSDYHSELNMSSLELGDSALYFCASSYGDLETQYFGPGTRLLVL.

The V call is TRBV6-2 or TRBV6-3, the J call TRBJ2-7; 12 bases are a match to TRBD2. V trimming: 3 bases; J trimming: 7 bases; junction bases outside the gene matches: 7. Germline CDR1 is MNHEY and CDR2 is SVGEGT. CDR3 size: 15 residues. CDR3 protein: CASSYMTSGSDEQYF. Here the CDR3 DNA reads TGTGCCAGCAGTTATATGACTAGCGGGAGTGATGAGCAGTACTTC.

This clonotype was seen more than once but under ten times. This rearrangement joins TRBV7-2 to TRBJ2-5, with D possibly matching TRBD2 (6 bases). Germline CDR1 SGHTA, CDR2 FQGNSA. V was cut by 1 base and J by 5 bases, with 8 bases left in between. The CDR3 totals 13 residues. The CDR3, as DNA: TGTGCCAGCAGCTTAGGCACTAGCGAGACCCAGTACTTC. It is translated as CASSLGTSETQYF.

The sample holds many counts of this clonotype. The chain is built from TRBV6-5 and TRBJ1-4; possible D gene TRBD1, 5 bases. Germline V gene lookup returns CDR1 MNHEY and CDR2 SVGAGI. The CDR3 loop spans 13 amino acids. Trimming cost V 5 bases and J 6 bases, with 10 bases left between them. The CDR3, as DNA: TGTGCCAGCAGTCGGACACAGTATGAAAAACTGTTTTTT. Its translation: CASSRTQYEKLFF.

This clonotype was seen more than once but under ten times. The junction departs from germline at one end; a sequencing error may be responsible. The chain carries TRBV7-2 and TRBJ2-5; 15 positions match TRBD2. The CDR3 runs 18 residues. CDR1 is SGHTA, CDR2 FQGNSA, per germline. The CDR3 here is CVSSLAGLAGGGQETQYF. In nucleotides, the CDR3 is TGTGTCAGCAGCTTAGCTGGACTAGCGGGAGGGGGCCAAGAGACCCAGTACTTC. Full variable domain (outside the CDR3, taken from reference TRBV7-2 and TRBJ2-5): GAGVSQSPSNKVTEKGKDVELRCDPISGHTALYWYRQSLGQGLEFLIYFQGNSAPDKSGLPSDRFSAERTGGSVSTLTIQRTQQEDSAVYLCVSSLAGLAGGGQETQYFGPGTRLLVL.

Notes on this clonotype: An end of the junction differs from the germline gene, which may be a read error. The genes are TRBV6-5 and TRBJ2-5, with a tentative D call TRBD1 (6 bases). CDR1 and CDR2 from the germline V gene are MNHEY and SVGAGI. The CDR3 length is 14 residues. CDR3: CASRRTADQEAQYF. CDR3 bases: TGTGCCAGCAGACGGACAGCTGATCAAGAGGCCCAGTACTTC.

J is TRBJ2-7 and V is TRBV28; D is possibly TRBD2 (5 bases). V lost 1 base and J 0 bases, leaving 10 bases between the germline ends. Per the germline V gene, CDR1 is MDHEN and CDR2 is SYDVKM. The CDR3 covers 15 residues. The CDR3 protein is CASSLFVGSSYEQYF. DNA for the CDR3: TGTGCCAGCAGTTTATTCGTGGGGAGCTCCTACGAGCAGTACTTC.

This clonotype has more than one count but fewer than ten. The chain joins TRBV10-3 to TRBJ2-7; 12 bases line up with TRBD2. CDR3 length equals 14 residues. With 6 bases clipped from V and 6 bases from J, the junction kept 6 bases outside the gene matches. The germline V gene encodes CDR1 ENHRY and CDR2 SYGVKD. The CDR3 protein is CAIRRLAGAIEQYF. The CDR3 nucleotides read TGTGCCATCAGAAGACTAGCGGGAGCTATCGAGCAGTACTTC.

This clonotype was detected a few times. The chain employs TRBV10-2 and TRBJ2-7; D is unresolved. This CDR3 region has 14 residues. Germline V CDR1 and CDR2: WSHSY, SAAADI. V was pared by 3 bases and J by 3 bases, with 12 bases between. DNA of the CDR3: TGCGCCAGCAGTGATTTGGGGTTTAACTACGAGCAGTACTTC. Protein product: CASSDLGFNYEQYF.

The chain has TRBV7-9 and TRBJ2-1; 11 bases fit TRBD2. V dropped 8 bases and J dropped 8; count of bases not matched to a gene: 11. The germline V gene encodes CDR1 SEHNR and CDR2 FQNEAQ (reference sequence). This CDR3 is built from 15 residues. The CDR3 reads CASHGIAGGPHEQFF. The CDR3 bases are TGTGCCAGCCACGGGATAGCGGGAGGGCCCCATGAGCAGTTCTTC.

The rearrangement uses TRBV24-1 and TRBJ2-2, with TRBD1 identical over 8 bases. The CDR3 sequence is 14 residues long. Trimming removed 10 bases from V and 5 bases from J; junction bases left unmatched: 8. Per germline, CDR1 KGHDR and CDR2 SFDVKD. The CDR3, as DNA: TGTGCCACTGGGACAGGTAGTTGGACCGGGGAGCTGTTTTTT. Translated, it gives CATGTGSWTGELFF.

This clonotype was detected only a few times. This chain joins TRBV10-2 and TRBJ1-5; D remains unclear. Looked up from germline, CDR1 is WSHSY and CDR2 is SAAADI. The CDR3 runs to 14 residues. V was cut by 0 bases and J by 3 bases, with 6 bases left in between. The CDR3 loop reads CASSESTVNQPQHF. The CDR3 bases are TGCGCCAGCAGTGAGTCTACAGTCAATCAGCCCCAGCATTTT.

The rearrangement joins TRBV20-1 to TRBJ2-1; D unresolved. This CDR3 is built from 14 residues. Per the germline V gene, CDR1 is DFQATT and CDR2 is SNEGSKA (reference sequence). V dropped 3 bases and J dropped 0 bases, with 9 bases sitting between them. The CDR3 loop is CSARVISSYNEQFF. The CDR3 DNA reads TGCAGTGCTAGGGTGATAAGCTCCTACAATGAGCAGTTCTTC.

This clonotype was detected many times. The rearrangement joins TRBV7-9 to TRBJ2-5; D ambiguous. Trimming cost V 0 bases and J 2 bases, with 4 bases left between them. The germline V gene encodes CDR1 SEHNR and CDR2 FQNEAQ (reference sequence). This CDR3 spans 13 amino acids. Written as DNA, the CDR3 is TGTGCCAGCAGCTTAGCACAGCAAGAGACCCAGTACTTC. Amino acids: CASSLAQQETQYF. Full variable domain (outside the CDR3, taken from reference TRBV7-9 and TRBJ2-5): DTGVSQNPRHKITKRGQNVTFRCDPISEHNRLYWYRQTLGQGPEFLTYFQNEAQLEKSRLLSDRFSAERPKGSFSTLEIQRTEQGDSAMYLCASSLAQQETQYFGPGTRLLVL.

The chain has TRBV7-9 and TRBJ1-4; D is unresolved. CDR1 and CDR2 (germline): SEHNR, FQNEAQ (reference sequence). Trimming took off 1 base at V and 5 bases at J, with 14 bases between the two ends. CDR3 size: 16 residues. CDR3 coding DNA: TGTGCCAGCAGCTTAGGGTCCGGGCTCCTAAATGAAAAACTGTTTTTT. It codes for CASSLGSGLLNEKLFF.

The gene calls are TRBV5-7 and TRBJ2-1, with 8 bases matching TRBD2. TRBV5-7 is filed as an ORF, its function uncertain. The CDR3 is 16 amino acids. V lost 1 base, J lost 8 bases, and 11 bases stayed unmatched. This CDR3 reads CASSLLAGRVADEQFF. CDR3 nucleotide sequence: TGTGCCAGCAGCTTGTTAGCCGGGAGGGTCGCCGATGAGCAGTTCTTC.

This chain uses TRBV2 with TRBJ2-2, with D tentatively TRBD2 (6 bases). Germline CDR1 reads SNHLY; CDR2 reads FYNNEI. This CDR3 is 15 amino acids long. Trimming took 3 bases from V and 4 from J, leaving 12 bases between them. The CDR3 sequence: CASSESSVSTGELFF. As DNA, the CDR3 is TGTGCCAGCAGTGAGTCTAGCGTCAGCACCGGGGAGCTGTTTTTT.

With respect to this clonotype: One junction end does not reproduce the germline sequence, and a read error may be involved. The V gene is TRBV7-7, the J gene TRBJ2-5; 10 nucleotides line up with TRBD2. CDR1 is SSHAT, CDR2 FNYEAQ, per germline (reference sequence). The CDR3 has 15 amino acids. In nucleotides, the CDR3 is TGTGCTAGCAGCTTAACCCTAGCGGGAGTAGGTACCCAGTACTTC. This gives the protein CASSLTLAGVGTQYF. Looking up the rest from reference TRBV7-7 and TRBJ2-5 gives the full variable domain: GAGVSQSPRYKVTKRGQDVTLRCDPISSHATLYWYQQALGQGPEFLTYFNYEAQPDKSGLPSDRFSAERPEGSISTLTIQRTEQRDSAMYRCASSLTLAGVGTQYFGPGTRLLVL.

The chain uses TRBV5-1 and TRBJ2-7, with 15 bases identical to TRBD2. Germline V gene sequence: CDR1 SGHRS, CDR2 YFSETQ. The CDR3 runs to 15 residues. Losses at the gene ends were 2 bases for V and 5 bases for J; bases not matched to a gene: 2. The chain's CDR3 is CASSFGLAGGNEQYF. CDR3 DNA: TGCGCCAGCAGCTTCGGACTAGCGGGAGGGAACGAGCAGTACTTC.

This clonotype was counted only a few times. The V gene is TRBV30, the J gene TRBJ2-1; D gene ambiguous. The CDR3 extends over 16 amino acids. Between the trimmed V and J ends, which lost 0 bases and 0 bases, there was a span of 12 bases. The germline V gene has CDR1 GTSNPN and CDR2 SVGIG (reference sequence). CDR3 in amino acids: CAWSVLQVFSYNEQFF. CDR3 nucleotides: TGTGCCTGGAGTGTACTCCAGGTTTTCTCCTACAATGAGCAGTTCTTC.

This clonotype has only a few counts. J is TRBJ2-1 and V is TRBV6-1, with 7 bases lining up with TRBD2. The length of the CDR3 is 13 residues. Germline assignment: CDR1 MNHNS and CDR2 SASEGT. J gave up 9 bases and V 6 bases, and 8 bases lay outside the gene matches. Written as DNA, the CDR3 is TGTGCCAGCAGGGCTACTAGCGTAGGTGAGCAGTTCTTC. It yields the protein CASRATSVGEQFF.

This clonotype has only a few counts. CDR3 nucleotides: TGTGCCAGCAGGGACGCGTGGAGGGGGCTGAGCTCCTATAATTCACCCCTCCACTTT. Translation: CASRDAWRGLSSYNSPLHF. The gene calls are TRBV2 and TRBJ1-6; 7 nucleotides align to TRBD1. The CDR3 is 19 residues long. In germline, CDR1 is SNHLY, CDR2 FYNNEI. Trimming took 6 bases from V and 0 from J; bases not matched to a gene: 14.

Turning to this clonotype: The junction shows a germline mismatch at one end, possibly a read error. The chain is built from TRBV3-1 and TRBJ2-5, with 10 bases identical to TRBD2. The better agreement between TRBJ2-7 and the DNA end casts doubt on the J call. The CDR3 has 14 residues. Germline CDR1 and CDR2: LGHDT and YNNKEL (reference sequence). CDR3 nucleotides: TGTGCCAGCAGACAAGCGGGAGGGCCGTCCGAGCAGTACTTC. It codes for CASRQAGGPSEQYF.

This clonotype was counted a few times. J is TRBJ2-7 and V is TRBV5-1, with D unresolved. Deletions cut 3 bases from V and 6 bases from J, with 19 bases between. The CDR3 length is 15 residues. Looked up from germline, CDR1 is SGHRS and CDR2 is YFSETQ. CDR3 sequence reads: CASSSQTGGACEQYF. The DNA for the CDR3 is TGCGCCAGCAGCTCCCAGACTGGCGGAGCCTGCGAGCAGTACTTC.